This entry lists 24 T cell receptor beta chains sequenced from one sample in a study of T cells in Graves' hyperthyroidism and ophthalmopathy. The CDR3 regions of TCR beta were amplified from RNA transcripts. When the TCR CDR3 underwent first-round RT-PCR, the HTBI primer set was used. MiXCR, applied by TCRdb to the multiplex PCR reads, yields one record per CDR3 protein. The sample records 500,000 to 550,000 distinct CDR3 sequences, just under 20% being singletons. The sequenced material came from blood. The receptors stem from a man aged 40-49 years with Graves' ophthalmopathy.

V is TRBV7-2 and J is TRBJ2-1; 10 positions match TRBD2. The CDR3 has 15 residues. Germline CDR1 reads SGHTA; CDR2 reads FQGNSA. Trimming took 3 bases from V and 4 from J; bases not matched to a gene: 3. CDR3 DNA: TGTGCCAGCAGCTTTATTAGCGGGAGGTACAATGAGCAGTTCTTC. Its protein is CASSFISGRYNEQFF. The whole variable domain, filled in from reference TRBV7-2 and TRBJ2-1, reads GAGVSQSPSNKVTEKGKDVELRCDPISGHTALYWYRQSLGQGLEFLIYFQGNSAPDKSGLPSDRFSAERTGGSVSTLTIQRTQQEDSAVYLCASSFISGRYNEQFFGPGTRLTVL.

This clonotype was observed a handful of times. The rearrangement joins TRBV5-4 to TRBJ2-2; TRBD1 matches at 7 bases. V lost 4 bases and J lost 6; bases outside the gene matches: 6. This CDR3 comprises 14 residues. CDR1 and CDR2 from the germline V gene are SGHNT and YYREEE (reference sequence). Here the CDR3 reads CASSPGTVPGELFF. The CDR3 DNA sequence: TGTGCCAGCAGCCCCGGGACAGTGCCCGGGGAGCTGTTTTTT.

This clonotype appeared many times. The V gene is TRBV2, the J gene TRBJ2-1; either TRBD1 or TRBD2 may fit D (5 bases each). Germline lookup yields CDR1 SNHLY and CDR2 FYNNEI. The CDR3 extends over 14 amino acids. Trimming removed 5 bases from V and 3 bases from J, with 11 bases in between. Here the CDR3 DNA reads TGTGCCAGCAGTCTTGTGGGGGTCTACAATGAGCAGTTCTTC. Encoded protein: CASSLVGVYNEQFF.

Many counts were recorded for this clonotype. V is TRBV30 and J is TRBJ1-2; D is unclear. The germline V gene encodes CDR1 GTSNPN and CDR2 SVGIG (reference sequence). V gave up 2 bases and J gave up 4 bases, with 5 bases separating them. The CDR3 is 11 residues long. CDR3 coding DNA: TGTGCCTGGAGTAATTCCTATGGCTACACCTTC. This translates into CAWSNSYGYTF.

J is TRBJ1-1 and V is TRBV6-1; D remains ambiguous. The V and J ends lost 6 bases and 0 bases respectively, with 14 bases between them. The CDR3 totals 15 residues. CDR1 and CDR2 (germline): MNHNS, SASEGT. The CDR3 loop is CASRALISMNTEAFF. The DNA of the CDR3 is TGTGCCAGCAGGGCCTTGATTAGTATGAACACTGAAGCTTTCTTT.

The rearrangement links TRBV5-1 to TRBJ2-5; 9 bases are shared with TRBD2. This CDR3 contains 16 residues. The junction had 13 bases not matched to a gene; V was cut back by 5 bases and J by 5 bases. Looked up from germline, CDR1 is SGHRS and CDR2 is YFSETQ. In nucleotides, the CDR3 is TGCGCCAGCAGTCCGGTCCGAGCGGGGGGTAGTGAGACCCAGTACTTC. Translating it yields CASSPVRAGGSETQYF.

This clonotype was seen only a few times. This chain uses TRBV11-2 with TRBJ1-2, with D unresolved. The CDR3 loop spans 13 amino acids. With 1 base removed from V and 7 bases from J, the gap between germline ends came to 10 bases. In germline, CDR1 is SGHAT, CDR2 FQNNGV. In nucleotides, the CDR3 is TGTGCCAGCAGCTTAGTATGGGGAAGTGGCTACACCTTC. Its protein is CASSLVWGSGYTF.

This clonotype showed up just a few times. Mismatch with germline at one junction end may stem from a read error. The rearrangement uses TRBV5-1 and TRBJ2-2; 13 bases are shared with TRBD2. The germline V gene encodes CDR1 SGHRS and CDR2 YFSETQ. CDR3 length: 15 amino acids. CDR3 amino acids: CASSFGLAGVGELLF. The CDR3 region has the DNA TGCGCCAGCAGCTTCGGACTAGCGGGAGTCGGGGAGCTGCTTTTT. Complete variable domain (other parts from reference TRBV5-1 and TRBJ2-2): KAGVTQTPRYLIKTRGQQVTLSCSPISGHRSVSWYQQTPGQGLQFLFEYFSETQRNKGNFPGRFSGRQFSNSRSEMNVSTLELGDSALYLCASSFGLAGVGELLFGEGSRLTVL.

The rearrangement joins TRBV2 to TRBJ2-1, with 8 bases identical to TRBD2. The J segment lost 8 bases and the V segment lost 8 bases, leaving 14 bases of the junction unmatched. There are 15 residues in the CDR3. The germline V gene has CDR1 SNHLY and CDR2 FYNNEI. The CDR3 is CASRLGLAGLDEQFF. The CDR3 DNA reads TGTGCCAGCCGCCTCGGGCTAGCGGGTCTGGATGAGCAGTTCTTC. Combining the CDR3 with reference TRBV2 and TRBJ2-1 gives the whole variable domain EPEVTQTPSHQVTQMGQEVILRCVPISNHLYFYWYRQILGQKVEFLVSFYNNEISEKSEIFDDQFSVERPDGSNFTLKIRSTKLEDSAMYFCASRLGLAGLDEQFFGPGTRLTVL.

The gene calls are TRBV27 and TRBJ1-5; no clear D. Trimming stripped 6 bases from V and 6 bases from J, with 15 bases between. Germline-derived CDR1 and CDR2 are MNHEY and SMNVEV (reference sequence). The CDR3 sequence is 14 residues long. For the CDR3, the DNA is TGTGCCAGCAGGTCCGGGGTGTCCAGTCAGCCCCAGCATTTT. It codes for CASRSGVSSQPQHF.

This clonotype was observed at least ten times. This chain joins TRBV6-2 or TRBV6-3 and TRBJ1-1; D possibly corresponds to TRBD1 (6 bases). Germline V lookup: CDR1 MNHEY, CDR2 SVGEGT. CDR3 length: 13 amino acids. Trimming stripped 2 bases from V and 7 bases from J, with 11 bases between. In nucleotides, the CDR3 is TGTGCCAGCAGTTACGGGACAATCAATGAAGCTTTCTTT. Translated, it gives CASSYGTINEAFF.

This clonotype was counted between two and nine times. J is TRBJ2-3 and V is TRBV20-1; TRBD2 agrees at 11 bases. Trimming at V came to 0 bases and at J to 1 base, leaving 3 bases not matched to a gene. CDR3 length: 16 amino acids. Germline CDR1 is DFQATT and CDR2 is SNEGSKA (reference sequence). The CDR3 DNA is TGCAGTGCTAGAGATGAACTAGCGGGAGGCACAGATACGCAGTATTTT. Its translation is CSARDELAGGTDTQYF.

The chain combines TRBV19 with TRBJ1-1; D is unresolved. The V end was cut by 5 bases, the J end by 5 bases, with 12 bases between. This CDR3 is 13 amino acids long. CDR1 is LNHDA and CDR2 is SQIVND in the germline V gene (reference sequence). The CDR3 is CASSDLLSTEAFF. DNA of the CDR3: TGTGCCAGTAGTGACCTATTGAGTACTGAAGCTTTCTTT.

This sequence joins TRBV2 and TRBJ2-7; 8 nucleotides agree with TRBD2. Germline V gene data show CDR1 as SNHLY and CDR2 as FYNNEI. V was pared by 10 bases and J by 0 bases, with 11 bases of the junction left unmatched. The CDR3 is 15 amino acids. CDR3 loop: CANRRGAINSYEQYF. The CDR3 DNA is TGTGCCAACCGGCGGGGGGCCATCAACTCCTACGAGCAGTACTTC.

This clonotype was observed many times. The rearrangement uses TRBV6-1 and TRBJ1-5, with TRBD1 identical over 9 bases. Looked up from germline, CDR1 is MNHNS and CDR2 is SASEGT. The junction had 5 bases not matched to a gene; V was cut back by 6 bases and J by 2 bases. The CDR3 has 15 amino acids. CDR3 in DNA: TGTGCCAGCAGCACAGGGGGCATGGGCAATCAGCCCCAGCATTTT. Translation gives CASSTGGMGNQPQHF.

About this clonotype itself: A read error may produce the germline difference seen at one junction end. V gene TRBV18 combines with J gene TRBJ1-1; D is perhaps TRBD1 (5 bases). From germline, CDR1 is KGHSH and CDR2 LQKENI. The CDR3 contains 14 residues. CDR3 in amino acids: CASSPTGGNTGAFF. The CDR3 DNA reads TGTGCCAGCTCACCTACTGGGGGGAACACTGGAGCTTTCTTT.

There are many counts of this clonotype. Here the CDR3 reads CASAWRGRDEKLFF. The CDR3 nucleotides are TGTGCCAGCGCTTGGAGGGGGCGCGATGAAAAACTGTTTTTT. This chain links TRBV12-3 or TRBV12-4 with TRBJ1-4; TRBD1 aligns across 7 bases. The CDR3 contains 14 residues. Trimming cost V 8 bases and J 6 bases; bases outside gene matches: 9.

This clonotype occurred a few times. V gene TRBV6-1 combines with J gene TRBJ2-2, with 14 bases matching TRBD2. V lost 6 bases, J lost 5 bases, and 5 bases stayed unmatched. The CDR3 is 16 residues long. Germline CDR1 is MNHNS and CDR2 is SASEGT. The CDR3 sequence: CASRGLAGVRTGELFF. The CDR3 nucleotides read TGTGCCAGCAGGGGACTAGCGGGAGTTCGTACCGGGGAGCTGTTTTTT.

To note about this clonotype: The junction does not match germline at one end; this may be a read error. The rearrangement uses TRBV28 and TRBJ1-2; the D is unclear. CDR3 length: 12 residues. In germline, CDR1 is MDHEN, CDR2 SYDVKM. CDR3 nucleotides: TGTGCCAGCAGATTATCTAACTATGGCTACACCTTC. This encodes CASRLSNYGYTF.

This clonotype was observed a handful of times. The chain is built from TRBV6-2 or TRBV6-3 and TRBJ2-1; a possible D gene is TRBD1 (5 bases). The CDR3 covers 17 residues. Looked up from germline, CDR1 is MNHEY and CDR2 is SVGEGT. The V end lost 6 bases, the J end lost 10 bases, and 28 bases lay between the germline ends. CDR3 loop: CASSPNQIVRGLGEQFF. DNA of the CDR3: TGTGCCAGCAGCCCGAATCAAATAGTAAGGGGCCTTGGGGAGCAGTTCTTC.

V and J are TRBV3-1 and TRBJ2-1, with TRBD2 matching over 11 bases. CDR1 LGHDT and CDR2 YNNKEL come from the germline V gene (reference sequence). The CDR3 spans 20 residues. Unmatched junction bases numbered 11, after V lost 1 base and J lost 0 bases. CDR3 nucleotides: TGTGCCAGCAGCCAAGCGGGACTAGCGGCCTTCTCGGACTCCTACAATGAGCAGTTCTTC. Protein sequence: CASSQAGLAAFSDSYNEQFF.

The J gene is TRBJ2-7, the V gene TRBV5-8; D uncertain. Trimming took 5 bases from V and 5 from J, leaving 14 bases between them. The CDR3 covers 13 residues. CDR1 and CDR2 (germline): SGHTS, YDEGEE. CDR3 region: CASRLIGVDEQYF. The DNA of the CDR3 is TGTGCCAGCAGGTTAATTGGTGTGGACGAGCAGTACTTC. The whole variable domain, remainder taken from reference TRBV5-8 and TRBJ2-7, is EAGVTQSPTHLIKTRGQQATLRCSPISGHTSVYWYQQALGLGLQFLLWYDEGEERNRGNFPPRFSGRQFPNYSSELNVNALELEDSALYLCASRLIGVDEQYFGPGTRLTVT.

Only a few counts were recorded for this clonotype. The chain joins TRBV19 to TRBJ2-1, with 8 bases identical to TRBD2. Germline loops: CDR1 LNHDA, CDR2 SQIVND (reference sequence). V was clipped by 4 bases and J by 2 bases; unmatched bases: 7. CDR3 length: 16 residues. In DNA, the CDR3 is TGTGCCAGTAGTAGCAAAGCGGGAGTCACCTACAATGAGCAGTTCTTC. Translating it yields CASSSKAGVTYNEQFF.

This clonotype has ten or more counts. The chain is built from TRBV20-1 and TRBJ1-5, with 10 bases lining up with TRBD1. V lost 5 bases and J lost 13; bases outside the gene matches: 14. This CDR3 is built from 14 residues. CDR1 and CDR2 from the germline V gene are DFQATT and SNEGSKA (reference sequence). The CDR3 loop reads CSALEGQGQGQQHF. The CDR3 DNA is TGCAGTGCTTTAGAGGGACAGGGGCAAGGGCAGCAGCATTTT.